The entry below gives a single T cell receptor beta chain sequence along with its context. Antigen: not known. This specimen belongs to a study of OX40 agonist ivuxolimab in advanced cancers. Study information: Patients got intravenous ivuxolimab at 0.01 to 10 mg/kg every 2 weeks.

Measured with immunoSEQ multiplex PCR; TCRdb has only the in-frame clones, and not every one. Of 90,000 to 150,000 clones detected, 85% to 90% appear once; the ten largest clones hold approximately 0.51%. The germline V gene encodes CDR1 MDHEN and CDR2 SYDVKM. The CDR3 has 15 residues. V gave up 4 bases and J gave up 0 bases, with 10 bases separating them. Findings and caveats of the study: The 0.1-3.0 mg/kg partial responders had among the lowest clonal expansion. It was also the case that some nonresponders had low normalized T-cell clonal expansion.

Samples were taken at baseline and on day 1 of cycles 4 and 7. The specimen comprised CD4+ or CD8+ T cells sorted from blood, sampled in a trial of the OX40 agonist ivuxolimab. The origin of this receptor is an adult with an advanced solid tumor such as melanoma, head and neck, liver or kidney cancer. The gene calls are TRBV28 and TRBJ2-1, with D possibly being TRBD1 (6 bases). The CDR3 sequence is CASSSPTGSYNEQFF. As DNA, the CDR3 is TGTGCCAGCAGTTCGCCGACAGGCTCCTACAATGAGCAGTTCTTC.